This T cell receptor (beta chain) was found in a study of shared clonotypes between healthy human individuals. Findings and limits, study-wide: The sole specimen, blood, was sampled, and tissue repertoires likely differ.

The ends were cut back, 0 bases at V and 7 bases at J, with 8 bases in the middle. The CDR3 runs 13 residues. Germline CDR1 reads SGHTS; CDR2 reads YDEGEE. It was at deep level that the assay was run. Sequenced by immunoSEQ multiplex PCR; TCRdb stores in-frame clones only, minus some. The repertoire includes more than 450,000 clones, roughly 78% of them detected once, and 10% to 15% sits in the top ten. As regards this clone: The antigen is unknown.

The origin of this receptor is a woman in her thirties or forties in good health. Some clones in this sample may be carry-over from other donors' samples. The rearrangement uses TRBV5-8 and TRBJ2-1, with D hard to call. The sequencing sample was made of PBMCs. Here the CDR3 DNA reads TGTGCCAGCAGCTTGGGAGTCGGGAATGAGCAGTTCTTC. Its translation: CASSLGVGNEQFF. Looking up the rest from reference TRBV5-8 and TRBJ2-1 gives the full variable domain: EAGVTQSPTHLIKTRGQQATLRCSPISGHTSVYWYQQALGLGLQFLLWYDEGEERNRGNFPPRFSGRQFPNYSSELNVNALELEDSALYLCASSLGVGNEQFFGPGTRLTVL.